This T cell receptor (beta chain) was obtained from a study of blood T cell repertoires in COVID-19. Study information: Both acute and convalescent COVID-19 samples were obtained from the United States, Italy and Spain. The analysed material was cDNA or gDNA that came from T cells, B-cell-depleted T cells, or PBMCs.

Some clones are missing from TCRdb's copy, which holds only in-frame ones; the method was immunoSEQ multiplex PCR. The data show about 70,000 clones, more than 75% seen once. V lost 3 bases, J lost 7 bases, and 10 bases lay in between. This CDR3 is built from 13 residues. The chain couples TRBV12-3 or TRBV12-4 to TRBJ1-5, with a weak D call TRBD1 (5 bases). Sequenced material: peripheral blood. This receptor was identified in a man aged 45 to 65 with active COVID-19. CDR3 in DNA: TGTGCCAGCAGTTTCGGGGGTAAACAGCCCCAGCATTTT. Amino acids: CASSFGGKQPQHF.